The sequence of this TCR beta chain was determined in a study of blood T cell repertoires in COVID-19. For the study at large: There were acute and convalescent COVID-19 samples, and they came from the United States, Italy and Spain. The cDNA or gDNA used as material had been derived from T cells, B-cell-depleted T cells, or PBMCs.

The protocol was immunoSEQ multiplex PCR, while the TCRdb copy is restricted to in-frame clones and leaves out a portion. The sample has some 130,000 clones; around 89% are singletons. The germline CDR1 and CDR2 sequences are SNHLY and FYNNEI. The CDR3 is 15 residues long. Unmatched junction bases numbered 6, after V lost 6 bases and J lost 2 bases. The rearrangement uses TRBV2 and TRBJ2-1; 8 nucleotides line up with TRBD1. The TCR was taken from a man between 65 and 79 years old with active COVID-19. Sample: peripheral blood. Here the CDR3 reads CASRGRQGTYNEQFF. CDR3 bases: TGTGCCAGCAGGGGCCGACAGGGGACCTACAATGAGCAGTTCTTC.